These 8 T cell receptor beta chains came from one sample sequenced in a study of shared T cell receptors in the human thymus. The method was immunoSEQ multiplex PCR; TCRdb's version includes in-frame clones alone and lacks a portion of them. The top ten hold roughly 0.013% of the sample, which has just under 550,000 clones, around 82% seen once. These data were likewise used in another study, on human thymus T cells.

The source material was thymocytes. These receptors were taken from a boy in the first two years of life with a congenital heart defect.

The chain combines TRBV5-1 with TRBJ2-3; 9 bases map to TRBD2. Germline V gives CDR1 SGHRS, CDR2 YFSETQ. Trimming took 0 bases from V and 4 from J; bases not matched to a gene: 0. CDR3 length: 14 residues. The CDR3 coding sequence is TGCGCCAGCAGCTTGGGACTAGCGGCAGATACGCAGTATTTT. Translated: CASSLGLAADTQYF.

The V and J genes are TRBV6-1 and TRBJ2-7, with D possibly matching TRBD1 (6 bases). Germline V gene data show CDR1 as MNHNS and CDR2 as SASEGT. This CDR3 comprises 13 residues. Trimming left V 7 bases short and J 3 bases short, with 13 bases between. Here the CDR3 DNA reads TGTGCCAGCAATCCTCAGGGGATCTACGAGCAGTACTTC. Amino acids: CASNPQGIYEQYF.

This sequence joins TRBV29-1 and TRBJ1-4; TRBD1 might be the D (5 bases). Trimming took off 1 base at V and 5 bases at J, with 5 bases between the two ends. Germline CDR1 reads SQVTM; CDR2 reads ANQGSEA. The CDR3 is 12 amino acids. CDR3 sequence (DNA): TGCAGCGTTGAAGGGGGCAATGAAAAACTGTTTTTT. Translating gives CSVEGGNEKLFF.

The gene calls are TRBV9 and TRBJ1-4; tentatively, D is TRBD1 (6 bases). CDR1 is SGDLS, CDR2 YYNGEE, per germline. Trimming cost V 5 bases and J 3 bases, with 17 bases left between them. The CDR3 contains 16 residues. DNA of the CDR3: TGTGCCAGCAGTAGGTGGGGGGGCATTGCTAATGAAAAACTGTTTTTT. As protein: CASSRWGGIANEKLFF.

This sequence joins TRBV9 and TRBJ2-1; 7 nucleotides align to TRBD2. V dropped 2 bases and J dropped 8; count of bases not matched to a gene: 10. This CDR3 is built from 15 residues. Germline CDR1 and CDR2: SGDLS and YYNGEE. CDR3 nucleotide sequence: TGTGCCAGCAGCGTGGGGACTACCGCTACGGATGAGCAGTTCTTC. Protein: CASSVGTTATDEQFF. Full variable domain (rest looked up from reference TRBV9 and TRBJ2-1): DSGVTQTPKHLITATGQRVTLRCSPRSGDLSVYWYQQSLDQGLQFLIQYYNGEERAKGNILERFSAQQFPDLHSELNLSSLELGDSALYFCASSVGTTATDEQFFGPGTRLTVL.

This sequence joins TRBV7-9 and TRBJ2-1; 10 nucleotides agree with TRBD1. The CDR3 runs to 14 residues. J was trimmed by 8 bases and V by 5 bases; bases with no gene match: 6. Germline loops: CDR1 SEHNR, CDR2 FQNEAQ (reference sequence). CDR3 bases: TGTGCCAGCAGCCGGACAGGGGGGACCCATGAGCAGTTCTTC. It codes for CASSRTGGTHEQFF.

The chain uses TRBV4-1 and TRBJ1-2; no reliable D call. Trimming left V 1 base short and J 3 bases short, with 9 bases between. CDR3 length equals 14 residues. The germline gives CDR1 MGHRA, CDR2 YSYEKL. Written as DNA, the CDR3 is TGCGCCAGCAGCCAAGGTCCGAGGGACTATGGCTACACCTTC. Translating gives CASSQGPRDYGYTF.

CDR3 DNA sequence: TGTGCCAGCTCACCACCGTTGGCGGTAACTAATGAAAAACTGTTTTTT. Its translation is CASSPPLAVTNEKLFF. V and J are TRBV18 and TRBJ1-4, with unresolved D. V lost 0 bases and J 1 base, leaving 9 bases between the germline ends. Germline V gene sequence: CDR1 KGHSH, CDR2 LQKENI. The CDR3 is 16 residues long.